The entry that follows covers one T cell receptor beta chain sequence. Its antigen remains unidentified. The sample comes from a study of T cell responses to AZD1222 COVID-19 vaccine. Points from the study as a whole: Reportedly, close to half of spike-specific TCRs are directed against unmutated variant regions. The repertoires were collected only after the peak T cell response.

TCRdb's table, derived via immunoSEQ multiplex PCR, lists solely in-frame clones and lacks some. The sample contains about 81,000 clones, roughly 84% of which appear only once. The CDR3 extends over 16 amino acids. Unmatched junction bases numbered 8, after V lost 0 bases and J lost 6 bases. CDR1 SGHNT and CDR2 YYREEE come from the germline V gene (reference sequence). The V call is TRBV5-4, the J call TRBJ2-2; 7 positions agree with TRBD2. The sequence was collected from an adult who received the AZD1222 COVID-19 vaccine. The sequenced sample was peripheral blood, obtained 28 days after the second AZD1222 dose. CDR3 sequence reads: CASSLVVGGPAGELFF. The CDR3 DNA reads as TGTGCCAGCAGCTTGGTGGTGGGAGGGCCAGCCGGGGAGCTGTTTTTT.